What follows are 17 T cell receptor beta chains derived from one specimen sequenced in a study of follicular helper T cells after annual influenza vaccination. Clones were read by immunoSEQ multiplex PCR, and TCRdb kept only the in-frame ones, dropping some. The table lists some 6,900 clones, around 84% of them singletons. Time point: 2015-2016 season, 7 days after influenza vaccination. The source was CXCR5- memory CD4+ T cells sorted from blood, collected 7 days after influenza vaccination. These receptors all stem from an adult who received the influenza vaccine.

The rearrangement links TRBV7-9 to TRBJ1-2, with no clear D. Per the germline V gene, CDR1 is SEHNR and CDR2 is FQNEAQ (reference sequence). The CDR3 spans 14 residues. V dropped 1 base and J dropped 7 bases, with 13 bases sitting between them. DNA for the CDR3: TGTGCCAGCAGCTTAGAGGGCAGGTCAGGTGGCTACACCTTC. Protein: CASSLEGRSGGYTF.

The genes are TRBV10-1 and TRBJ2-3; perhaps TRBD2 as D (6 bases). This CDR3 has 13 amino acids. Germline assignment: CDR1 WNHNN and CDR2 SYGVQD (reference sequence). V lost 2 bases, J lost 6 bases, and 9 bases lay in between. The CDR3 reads CASSEGGLDTQYF. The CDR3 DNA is TGCGCCAGCAGTGAGGGAGGGTTGGATACGCAGTATTTT.

The CDR3 spells CASSGQRFGINEQFF. CDR3 nucleotides: TGTGCCAGCAGTGGACAGCGGTTCGGTATCAATGAGCAGTTCTTC. The genes are TRBV6-1 and TRBJ2-1, with D perhaps given as TRBD1 or TRBD2 (5 bases each). V was pared by 4 bases and J by 6 bases, with 16 bases between. Germline V gene data show CDR1 as MNHNS and CDR2 as SASEGT. This CDR3 has 15 amino acids.

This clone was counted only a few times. The CDR3 DNA reads TGTGCCAGCAGCTCAGGGGAAATAGGTGGCTACACCTTC. Translation: CASSSGEIGGYTF. The chain uses TRBV13 and TRBJ1-2, with a weak D call TRBD1 (6 bases). V was shortened by 4 bases and J by 7 bases, with 13 bases between the two germline ends. Germline V gives CDR1 PRHDT, CDR2 FYEKMQ (reference sequence). This CDR3 region has 13 residues.

CDR3 sequence: CASALDWSSYEQYF. CDR3 coding DNA: TGTGCCAGCGCCTTAGACTGGAGCTCCTACGAGCAGTACTTC. This rearrangement joins TRBV6-6 to TRBJ2-7; D is undetermined. V was pared by 8 bases and J by 0 bases, with 14 bases between. Per the germline V gene, CDR1 is MNHNY and CDR2 is SVGAGI (reference sequence). This CDR3 region has 14 residues.

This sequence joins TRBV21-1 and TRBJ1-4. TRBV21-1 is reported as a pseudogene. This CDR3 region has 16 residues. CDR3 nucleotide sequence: TGTGCCAGCAGCAAAGAAGGTTGTCGCACTAATGAAAAACTGTTTTTT. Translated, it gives CASSKEGCRTNEKLFF.

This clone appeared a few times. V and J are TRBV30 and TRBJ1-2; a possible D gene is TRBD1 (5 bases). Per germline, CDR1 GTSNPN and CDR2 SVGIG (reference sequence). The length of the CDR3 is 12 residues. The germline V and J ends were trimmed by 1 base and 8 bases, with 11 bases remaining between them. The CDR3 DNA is TGTGCCTGGAGTGACGAGGGGTTCGGCTACACCTTC. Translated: CAWSDEGFGYTF.

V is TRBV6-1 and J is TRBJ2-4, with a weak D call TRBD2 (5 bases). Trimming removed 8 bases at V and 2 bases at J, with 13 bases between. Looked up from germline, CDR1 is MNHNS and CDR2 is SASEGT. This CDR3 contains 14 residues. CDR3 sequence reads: CASSSRGPKNIQYF. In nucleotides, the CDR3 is TGTGCCAGCTCCTCTCGGGGTCCCAAAAACATTCAGTACTTC.

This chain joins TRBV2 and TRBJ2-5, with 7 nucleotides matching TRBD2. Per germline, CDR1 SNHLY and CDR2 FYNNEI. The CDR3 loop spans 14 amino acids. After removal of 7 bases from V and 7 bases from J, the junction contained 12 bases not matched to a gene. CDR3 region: CASKLTSSGRTQYF. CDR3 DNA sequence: TGTGCCAGCAAGCTGACTAGCTCGGGAAGGACCCAGTACTTC. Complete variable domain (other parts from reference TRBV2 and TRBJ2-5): EPEVTQTPSHQVTQMGQEVILRCVPISNHLYFYWYRQILGQKVEFLVSFYNNEISEKSEIFDDQFSVERPDGSNFTLKIRSTKLEDSAMYFCASKLTSSGRTQYFGPGTRLLVL.

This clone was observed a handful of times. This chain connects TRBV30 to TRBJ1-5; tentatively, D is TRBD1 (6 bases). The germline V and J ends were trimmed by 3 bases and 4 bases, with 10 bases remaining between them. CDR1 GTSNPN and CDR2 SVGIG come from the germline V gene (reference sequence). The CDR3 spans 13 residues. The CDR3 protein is CAWRGTPNQPQHF. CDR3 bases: TGTGCCTGGAGGGGGACACCGAATCAGCCCCAGCATTTT.

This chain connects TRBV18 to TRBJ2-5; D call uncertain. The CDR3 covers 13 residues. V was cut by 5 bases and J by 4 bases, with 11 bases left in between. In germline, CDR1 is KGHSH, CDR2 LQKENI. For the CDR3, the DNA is TGTGCCAGCTCAGGCCCCGGTGTAGAGACCCAGTACTTC. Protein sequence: CASSGPGVETQYF.

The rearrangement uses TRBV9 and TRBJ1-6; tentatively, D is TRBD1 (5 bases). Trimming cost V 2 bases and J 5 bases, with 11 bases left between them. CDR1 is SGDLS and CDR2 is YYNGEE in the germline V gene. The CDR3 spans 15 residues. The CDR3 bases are TGTGCCAGCAGCGTGGGACCGAGTAATAATTCACCCCTCCACTTT. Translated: CASSVGPSNNSPLHF.

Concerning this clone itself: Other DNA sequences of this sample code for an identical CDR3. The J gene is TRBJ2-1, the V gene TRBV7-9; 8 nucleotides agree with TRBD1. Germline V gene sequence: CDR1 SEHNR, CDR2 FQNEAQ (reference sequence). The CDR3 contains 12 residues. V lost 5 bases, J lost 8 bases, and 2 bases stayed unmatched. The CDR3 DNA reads TGTGCCAGCAGCCCGACAGGGGATGAGCAGTTCTTC. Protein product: CASSPTGDEQFF.

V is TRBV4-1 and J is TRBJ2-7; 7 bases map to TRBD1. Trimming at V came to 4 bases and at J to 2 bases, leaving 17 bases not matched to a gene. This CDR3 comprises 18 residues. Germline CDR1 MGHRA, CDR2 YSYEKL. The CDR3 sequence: CASSLGPGTAYTAYEQYF. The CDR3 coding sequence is TGCGCCAGCAGCCTGGGACCCGGGACAGCTTACACCGCCTACGAGCAGTACTTC.

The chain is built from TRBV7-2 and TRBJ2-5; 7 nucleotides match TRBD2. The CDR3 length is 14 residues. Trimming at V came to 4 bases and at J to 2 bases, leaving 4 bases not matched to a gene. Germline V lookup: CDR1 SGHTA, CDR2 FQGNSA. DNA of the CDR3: TGTGCCAGCAGCTCTAGCGGACGACAAGAGACCCAGTACTTC. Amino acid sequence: CASSSSGRQETQYF.

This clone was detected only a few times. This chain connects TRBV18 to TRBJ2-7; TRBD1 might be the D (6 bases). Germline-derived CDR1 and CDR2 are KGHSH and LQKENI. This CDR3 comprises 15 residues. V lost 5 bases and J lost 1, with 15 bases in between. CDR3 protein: CASSRTQGQSYEQYF. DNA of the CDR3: TGTGCCAGCTCAAGGACACAGGGTCAGTCCTACGAGCAGTACTTC.

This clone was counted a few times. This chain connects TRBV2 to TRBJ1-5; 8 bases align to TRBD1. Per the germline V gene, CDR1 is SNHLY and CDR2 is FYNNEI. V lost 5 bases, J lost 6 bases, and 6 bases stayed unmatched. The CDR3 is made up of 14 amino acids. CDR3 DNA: TGTGCCAGCAGTCTCCAGGGGGCGAGTCAGCCCCAGCATTTT. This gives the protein CASSLQGASQPQHF.